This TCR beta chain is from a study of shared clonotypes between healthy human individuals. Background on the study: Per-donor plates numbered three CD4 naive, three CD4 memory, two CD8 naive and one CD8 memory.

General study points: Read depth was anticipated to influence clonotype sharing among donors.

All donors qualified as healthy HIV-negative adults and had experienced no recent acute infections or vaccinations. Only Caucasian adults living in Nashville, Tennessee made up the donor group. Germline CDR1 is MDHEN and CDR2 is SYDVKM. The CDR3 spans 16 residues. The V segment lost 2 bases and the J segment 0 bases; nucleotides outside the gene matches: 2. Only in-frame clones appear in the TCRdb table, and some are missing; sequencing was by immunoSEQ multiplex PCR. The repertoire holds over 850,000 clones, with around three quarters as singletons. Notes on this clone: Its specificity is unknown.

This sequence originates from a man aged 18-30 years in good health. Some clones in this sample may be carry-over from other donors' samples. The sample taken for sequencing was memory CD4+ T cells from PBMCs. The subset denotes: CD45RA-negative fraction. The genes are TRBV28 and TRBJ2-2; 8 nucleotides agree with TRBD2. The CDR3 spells CASSLPGLANTGELFF. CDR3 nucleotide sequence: TGTGCCAGCAGTTTACCGGGACTAGCGAACACCGGGGAGCTGTTTTTT.